The T cell receptor (beta chain) described here comes from a study of response to subunit inactivated influenza vaccine. TCRdb ran MiXCR on the RT-PCR reads and lists one entry per CDR3 protein. The repertoire holds almost 600,000 distinct CDR3 sequences, with 14% as singletons. The study's findings and limits: T cells newly recruited by each seasonal influenza vaccination are few, the authors suggested.

Germline V gene sequence: CDR1 WSHSY, CDR2 SAAADI. The CDR3 is made up of 16 amino acids. As concerns this clonotype: Its antigen is not known. At one boundary the junction diverges from the germline segment, which might be a read error.

The rearrangement joins TRBV10-2 to TRBJ2-5; 14 bases map to TRBD2. The input for sequencing was PBMCs from blood, taken 11 to 12 days after vaccination. The TCR was taken from a man in his fifties who received an inactivated influenza vaccine. Written as DNA, the CDR3 is TGCGCCAACAGTGAGACTAGCGGGGGGGTAAGAGAGACCCAGTACTTC. This sequence encodes CANSETSGGVRETQYF.